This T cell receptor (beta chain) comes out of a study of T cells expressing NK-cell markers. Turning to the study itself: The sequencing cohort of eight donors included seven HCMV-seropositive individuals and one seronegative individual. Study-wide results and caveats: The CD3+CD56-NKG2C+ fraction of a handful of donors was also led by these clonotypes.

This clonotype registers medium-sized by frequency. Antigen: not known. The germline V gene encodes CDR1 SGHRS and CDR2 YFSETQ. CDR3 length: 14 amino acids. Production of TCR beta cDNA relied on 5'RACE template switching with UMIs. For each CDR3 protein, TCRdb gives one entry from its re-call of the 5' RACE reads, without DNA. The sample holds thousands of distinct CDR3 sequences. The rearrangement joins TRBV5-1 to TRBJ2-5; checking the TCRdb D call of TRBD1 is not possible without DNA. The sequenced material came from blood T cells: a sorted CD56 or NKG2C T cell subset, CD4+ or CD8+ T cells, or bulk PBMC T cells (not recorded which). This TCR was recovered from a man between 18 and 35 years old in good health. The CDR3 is CASSYGTGEETQYF.